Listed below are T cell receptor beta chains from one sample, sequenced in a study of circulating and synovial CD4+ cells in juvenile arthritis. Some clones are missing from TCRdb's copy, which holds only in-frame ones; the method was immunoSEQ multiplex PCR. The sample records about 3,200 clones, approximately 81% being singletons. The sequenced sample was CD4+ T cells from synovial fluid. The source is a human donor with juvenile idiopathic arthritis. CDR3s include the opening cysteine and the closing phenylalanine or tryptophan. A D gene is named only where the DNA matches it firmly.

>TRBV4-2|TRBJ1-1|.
CASSQEGSAGEAFF
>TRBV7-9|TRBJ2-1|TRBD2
CASSLGAGAYNEQFF
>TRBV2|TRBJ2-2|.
CASRPGAGELFF
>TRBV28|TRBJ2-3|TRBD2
CASSSLLAGVVDTQYF
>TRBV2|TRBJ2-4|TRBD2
CASSRGRAGGGGNIQYF
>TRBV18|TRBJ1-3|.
CASSPNLLQGGNTIYF
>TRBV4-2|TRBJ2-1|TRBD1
CASSHAGQGVYNEQFF
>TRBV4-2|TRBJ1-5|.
CASSQDSQPQHF
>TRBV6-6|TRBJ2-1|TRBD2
CASSYGTSGRLDEQFF
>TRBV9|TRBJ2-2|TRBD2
CASSVASGRTGELFF
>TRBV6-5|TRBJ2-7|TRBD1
CASSSPGQLGIEQYF
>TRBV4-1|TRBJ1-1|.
CASSQRDATEAFF
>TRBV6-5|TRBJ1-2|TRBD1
CASSYSNPGQGNGYTF
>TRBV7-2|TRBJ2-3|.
CASRPEVAVDTQYF
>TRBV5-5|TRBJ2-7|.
CASSSGAMPTYEQYF
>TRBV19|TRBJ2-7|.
CASSIFDSSYEQYF
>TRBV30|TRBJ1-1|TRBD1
CAWIRQGVSEAFF
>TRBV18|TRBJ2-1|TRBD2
CASSPGLAGIYEQFF
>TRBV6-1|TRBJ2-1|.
CARSRDLHAEQFF
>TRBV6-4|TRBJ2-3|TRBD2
CASRFSSGKDTQYF
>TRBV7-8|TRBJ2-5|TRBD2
CASSLAGGGQETQYF
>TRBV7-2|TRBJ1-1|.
CASSLVAGPEAFF
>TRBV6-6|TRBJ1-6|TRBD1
CASSHLQGSNSPLHF
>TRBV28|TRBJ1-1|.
CASFRFTEAFF
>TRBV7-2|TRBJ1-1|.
CASSLVARGAEAFF
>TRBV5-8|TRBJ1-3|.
CASRKTNPQDF
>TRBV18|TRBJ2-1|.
CASSPSGFDNEQFF
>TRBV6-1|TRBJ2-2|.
CASSEKKRGGPTTGELFF
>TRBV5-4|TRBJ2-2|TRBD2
CASSPGTSANTGELFF
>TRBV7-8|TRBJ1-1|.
CASSFLPVTGNTEAFF
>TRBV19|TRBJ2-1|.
CARPGEGAYNEQFF